One sample yielded the 3 T cell receptor beta chains listed below, sequenced in a study of T-cell memory formation after mild COVID-19 (dated by TCRdb to about 2021). The library was made by 5' RACE. The instrument given in TCRdb is Illumina NovaSeq 6000. TCRdb itself trimmed the public reads at Q25 with fastp, ran MiXCR and retained productive beta chains. Each entry merges the rows of one CDR3 protein and shows their most common DNA and genes. The sample table records about 440,000 distinct CDR3 sequences; 20% of these occur just once. The ten top clones hold roughly 8.4% of the sample. The sample taken for sequencing was PBMCs or a T cell subset sorted from them (not recorded which). Receptors originate from an adult woman who had mild COVID-19 (a few samples of this study predate the infection). The sample titles of this study are shuffled in the database, so cell type and time point are left out; the donor was told from shared clones.

In this sample, this clonotype turned up a few times. The CDR3 spells CASSRYLASTDTQYF. The CDR3 coding sequence is TGTGCCAGCAGCCGGTATCTAGCGAGCACAGATACGCAGTATTTT. The chain employs TRBV11-1 and TRBJ2-3; D is possibly TRBD2 (6 bases). CDR1 is SGHAT and CDR2 is FQDESV in the germline V gene (reference sequence). Trimming shortened V by 5 bases and J by 0 bases, and 12 bases separated the two germline ends. This CDR3 spans 15 amino acids.

This clonotype was recorded a few times. V is TRBV19 and J is TRBJ1-1; no firm D call. There are 12 residues in the CDR3. Between the trimmed V and J ends, which lost 10 bases and 1 base, there was a span of 10 bases. The V gene's germline CDR1 is LNHDA and CDR2 SQIVND (reference sequence). CDR3 amino acids: CATHHWNTEAFF. CDR3 DNA: TGTGCCACTCACCATTGGAACACTGAAGCTTTCTTT. Together with reference TRBV19 and TRBJ1-1, the CDR3 gives the full variable domain: DGGITQSPKYLFRKEGQNVTLSCEQNLNHDAMYWYRQDPGQGLRLIYYSQIVNDFQKGDIAEGYSVSREKKESFPLTVTSAQKNPTAFYLCATHHWNTEAFFGQGTRLTVV.

This clonotype was found many times. The CDR3 coding sequence is TGTGCCAGCAGTTTTGGTGGCGACAGTGCCGTCTATGGCTACACCTTC. It encodes CASSFGGDSAVYGYTF. J is TRBJ1-2 and V is TRBV12-3 or TRBV12-4; a possible D gene is TRBD1 (5 bases). The CDR3 is 16 amino acids. The V gene lost 3 bases and the J gene lost 4 bases, with 18 bases spanning the gap.